A single sample gave rise to the 19 T cell receptor beta chains below, sequenced in a study of T cells after yellow fever vaccination. TCRdb used MiXCR to reprocess the 5' RACE reads, holding one entry per CDR3 protein. The sample carries 40,000 to 50,000 distinct CDR3 sequences, 6.8% recorded once. The source was CD8+ T cells not binding an NS4B(214-222) dextramer, sorted from PBMCs, collected 45 days after the yellow fever booster vaccination. These receptors were collected from a man aged 25-45 years who received the YFV17D yellow fever vaccine.

This clonotype was counted at least ten times. The gene calls are TRBV25-1 and TRBJ2-7; D might be TRBD1 (6 bases). V was cut by 11 bases and J by 3 bases, with 14 bases left in between. CDR3 length equals 12 residues. The V gene's germline CDR1 is MGHDK and CDR2 SYGVNS. CDR3 residues: CAAAAGDYEQYF. Written as DNA, the CDR3 is TGTGCCGCGGCCGCAGGGGACTACGAGCAGTACTTC.

Many counts were recorded for this clonotype. The rearrangement uses TRBV9 and TRBJ2-2; TRBD2 matches 8 bases. Germline V CDR1 and CDR2: SGDLS, YYNGEE. The V gene end was trimmed by 0 bases and the J gene end by 5 bases; junction bases not matched to a gene: 9. The CDR3 consists of 17 residues. The CDR3 is CASSVGLSGGRTGELFF. CDR3 DNA sequence: TGTGCCAGCAGCGTAGGTCTATCGGGAGGGCGAACCGGGGAGCTGTTTTTT.

This clonotype was counted many times. The V gene is TRBV10-1, the J gene TRBJ2-2; D is unresolved. V was pared by 3 bases and J by 6 bases, with 5 bases between. This CDR3 is built from 12 residues. The germline V gene encodes CDR1 WNHNN and CDR2 SYGVQD (reference sequence). This CDR3 is CASSDPSGELFF. In DNA, the CDR3 is TGCGCCAGCAGTGATCCCTCCGGGGAGCTGTTTTTT.

The table lists this clonotype with many counts. V and J are TRBV11-3 and TRBJ2-1; 7 nucleotides line up with TRBD1. Per germline, CDR1 SGHNT and CDR2 YENEEA. The CDR3 is 15 residues long. J lost 2 bases, V lost 5 bases, and 6 bases had no gene match. The CDR3 is CASSPKTGPYNEQFF. The DNA for the CDR3 is TGTGCCAGCAGCCCCAAGACAGGGCCCTACAATGAGCAGTTCTTC.

This clonotype was seen many times. The chain links TRBV5-1 to TRBJ2-2; tentatively, D is TRBD1 (5 bases). With 6 bases removed from V and 1 base from J, the gap between germline ends came to 7 bases. From germline, CDR1 is SGHRS and CDR2 YFSETQ. CDR3 length: 13 amino acids. The CDR3 sequence is CASKGMNTGELFF. CDR3 nucleotide sequence: TGCGCCAGCAAGGGGATGAACACCGGGGAGCTGTTTTTT.

This clonotype was seen ten or more times. The J gene is TRBJ2-3, the V gene TRBV4-3; D not resolved. In germline, CDR1 is LGHNA, CDR2 YSLEER. The CDR3 covers 16 residues. V shed 2 bases and J shed 4 bases, with 16 bases lying between them. This CDR3 is CASSQTSGSPADTQYF. Here the CDR3 DNA reads TGCGCCAGCAGCCAAACGTCGGGTTCCCCCGCAGATACGCAGTATTTT.

This clonotype appeared many times. The CDR3 is CASGLVLTGSSYNEQFF. The CDR3 coding sequence is TGTGCTAGTGGTTTGGTACTTACCGGGAGCTCCTACAATGAGCAGTTCTTC. The chain joins TRBV12-5 to TRBJ2-1; D may be TRBD2 (6 bases). Germline CDR1 LGHNT, CDR2 FRNRAP. With 0 bases removed from V and 0 bases from J, the gap between germline ends came to 12 bases. The CDR3 sequence is 17 residues long.

This clonotype showed up many times. The chain couples TRBV6-1 to TRBJ2-3; TRBD2 aligns across 7 bases. The J segment lost 5 bases and the V segment lost 6 bases, leaving 5 bases of the junction unmatched. Per the germline V gene, CDR1 is MNHNS and CDR2 is SASEGT. The CDR3 totals 13 residues. The CDR3: CASRGGSLDTQYF. The CDR3 nucleotides are TGTGCCAGCAGAGGCGGGAGTCTAGATACGCAGTATTTT.

This clonotype came up many times. The CDR3 sequence: CASSYSPHTRPDTQYF. DNA of the CDR3: TGTGCCAGCAGTTATTCCCCTCACACAAGGCCAGATACGCAGTATTTT. The chain links TRBV6-5 to TRBJ2-3; D is uncertain. Trimming stripped 3 bases from V and 4 bases from J, with 17 bases between. This CDR3 region has 16 residues. Germline V lookup: CDR1 MNHEY, CDR2 SVGAGI.

This clonotype was picked up many times. The chain carries TRBV6-5 and TRBJ2-1; perhaps TRBD2 as D (5 bases). The germline V gene encodes CDR1 MNHEY and CDR2 SVGAGI. Trimming shortened V by 8 bases and J by 0 bases, and 14 bases separated the two germline ends. There are 15 residues in the CDR3. CDR3 residues: CASGMSGSSYNEQFF. CDR3 DNA: TGTGCCAGCGGCATGAGCGGAAGCTCCTACAATGAGCAGTTCTTC.

This clonotype was observed many times. J is TRBJ2-3 and V is TRBV14; possible D gene TRBD1, 5 bases. Germline CDR1 and CDR2: SGHDN and FVKESK. The V end was cut by 0 bases, the J end by 4 bases, with 20 bases between. The CDR3 extends over 18 amino acids. CDR3 sequence: CASSQEHLGAPGADTQYF. CDR3 sequence (DNA): TGTGCCAGCAGCCAAGAGCACCTTGGGGCCCCCGGCGCAGATACGCAGTATTTT. Filled out from reference TRBV14 and TRBJ2-3, the complete variable domain reads EAGVTQFPSHSVIEKGQTVTLRCDPISGHDNLYWYRRVMGKEIKFLLHFVKESKQDESGMPNNRFLAERTGGTYSTLKVQPAELEDSGVYFCASSQEHLGAPGADTQYFGPGTRLTVL.

Ten or more counts support this clonotype. The rearrangement links TRBV9 to TRBJ1-1, with D perhaps matching TRBD1 (5 bases). V was clipped by 3 bases and J by 6 bases, with 6 bases between them. The CDR3 covers 11 residues. Per the germline V gene, CDR1 is SGDLS and CDR2 is YYNGEE. In nucleotides, the CDR3 is TGTGCCAGCAGCGGAGGGGCTGAAGCTTTCTTT. Encoded protein: CASSGGAEAFF.

This clonotype has at least ten counts. V usage is TRBV7-2 and J usage is TRBJ2-3; TRBD2 matches at 8 bases. The trim removed 6 bases at V and 4 bases at J, leaving 9 bases unmatched. This CDR3 has 15 amino acids. Germline V gene sequence: CDR1 SGHTA, CDR2 FQGNSA. CDR3 coding DNA: TGTGCCAGCAGTTGGGGAGGCGGGAGGTCAGATACGCAGTATTTT. It translates to CASSWGGGRSDTQYF.

This sequence joins TRBV7-9 and TRBJ2-6, with D hard to call. Germline V gene data show CDR1 as SEHNR and CDR2 as FQNEAQ (reference sequence). V was clipped by 6 bases and J by 2 bases, with 11 bases between them. CDR3 length: 15 amino acids. The DNA of the CDR3 is TGTGCCAGCAGATCGAACCCGGCTGGGGCCAACGTCCTGACTTTC. Amino acid sequence: CASRSNPAGANVLTF.

This clonotype was detected ten times or more. The genes are TRBV30 and TRBJ2-7; maybe TRBD2 (5 bases). Trimming left V 3 bases short and J 3 bases short, with 18 bases between. Germline V gives CDR1 GTSNPN, CDR2 SVGIG (reference sequence). The CDR3 has 15 residues. DNA of the CDR3: TGTGCCTGGAGCCCAGAGGGCCAGGAGCTCTACGAGCAGTACTTC. This translates into CAWSPEGQELYEQYF.

The sample holds many counts of this clonotype. V is TRBV24-1 and J is TRBJ2-7; possibly TRBD1 for D (6 bases). Germline V gene data show CDR1 as KGHDR and CDR2 as SFDVKD. V was trimmed by 9 bases and J by 2 bases, leaving 10 bases between them. The length of the CDR3 is 12 residues. The CDR3 loop is CATDRTAYEQYF. CDR3 nucleotide sequence: TGTGCCACCGACAGGACCGCCTACGAGCAGTACTTC.

In this sample, this clonotype turned up many times. V is TRBV7-9 and J is TRBJ2-1, with 7 positions matching TRBD1. In germline, CDR1 is SEHNR, CDR2 FQNEAQ (reference sequence). This CDR3 has 16 amino acids. The ends lost 5 bases at V and 0 bases at J; junction bases unmatched: 7. The DNA of the CDR3 is TGTGCCAGCAGCAGGGGGCAGGGGAGCTCCTACAATGAGCAGTTCTTC. Amino acid sequence: CASSRGQGSSYNEQFF.

This clonotype was recorded at least ten times. CDR3 DNA: TGTGCCAGCAGTTACGTCGGGTCCTACGAGCAGTACTTC. Amino acids: CASSYVGSYEQYF. This chain connects TRBV6-6 to TRBJ2-7; D is unresolved. Trimming took 2 bases from V and 1 from J, leaving 6 bases between them. This CDR3 comprises 13 residues. In germline, CDR1 is MNHNY, CDR2 SVGAGI (reference sequence).

In this sample, this clonotype turned up once. A much larger clonotype is one base distant, so this may be a read error. The chain combines TRBV30 with TRBJ2-7; TRBD2 might be the D (5 bases). Trimming took off 3 bases at V and 3 bases at J, with 18 bases between the two ends. CDR1 GTSNPN and CDR2 SVGIG come from the germline V gene (reference sequence). CDR3 size: 15 residues. The CDR3 here is CAWSPEGHELYEQYF. The CDR3 DNA reads as TGTGCCTGGAGCCCAGAGGGCCATGAGCTCTACGAGCAGTACTTC.